The clone carrying this T cell receptor beta chain showed up just once. Antigen unknown. Libraries were prepared by immunoSEQ multiplex PCR; TCRdb keeps only in-frame clonotypes and omits some of them. Here the sample spans some 35,000 clones, approximately 89% being singletons. The data were taken from a study of OX40 agonist ivuxolimab in advanced cancers. Study-wide background: The patients got ivuxolimab, which is an agonistic anti-OX40 (CD134) antibody.

The CDR3 contains 15 residues. V dropped 7 bases and J dropped 4 bases, with 17 bases sitting between them. Germline CDR1 MGHRA, CDR2 YSYEKL. Study-level findings and limits: Among patients with partial responses at 0.1-3.0 mg/kg, clonal expansion was among the lowest.

The chain combines TRBV4-1 with TRBJ1-3; no firm D call. Sequencing was performed on CD4+ or CD8+ T cells sorted from blood, taken in a trial of the OX40 agonist ivuxolimab. The receptor comes from an adult with an advanced solid tumor such as melanoma, head and neck, liver or kidney cancer. CDR3 DNA sequence: TGCGCCAGCAATACAGAAGCTCGGCGGGGAAACACCATATATTTT. The encoded protein is CASNTEARRGNTIYF.